This T cell receptor (beta chain) was captured by sequencing in a study of blood T cell repertoires in COVID-19. Study in general: COVID-19 samples collected from the United States, Italy and Spain covered acute and convalescent phases. The analysed material was cDNA or gDNA that came from T cells, B-cell-depleted T cells, or PBMCs.

The CDR3 is 14 amino acids. V lost 5 bases to trimming and J lost 5 bases, with 15 bases between them. Germline lookup yields CDR1 MDHEN and CDR2 SYDVKM. In the original processing: By means of reference gene primer amplification, nucleated cell counts were estimated. Sequencing was performed with immunoSEQ multiplex PCR; in TCRdb, only in-frame clones are kept and a portion is missing. The V and J calls and the clone size are those of that table, but D and trimming were determined from the DNA. This table holds 300,000 to 350,000 clones, around four fifths found once. Sample: peripheral blood. The chain links TRBV28 to TRBJ2-5; TRBD1 is a possible D gene (6 bases). This sequence was found in a man younger than 45 with active or convalescent COVID-19. The DNA of the CDR3 is TGTGCCAGCAGTCTCCGGGACAAAGGGGAGACCCAGTACTTC. Protein product: CASSLRDKGETQYF.